This T cell receptor (beta chain) is from a study of cytomegalovirus exposure and HLA in healthy donors. Study-level information: The Caucasian-associated ancestry cluster held roughly 80% of 398 genotyped donors.

Trimming pared 5 bases from V and 2 bases from J, leaving 13 bases between. The CDR3 contains 15 residues. Germline loops: CDR1 LNHDA, CDR2 SQIVND (reference sequence). General study points: Segments of the TCR beta V type were, in most cases, productive about 90% or about 30% of the time in an earlier analysis.

Each of the donors was a healthy bone marrow donor. The PCR was carried out with 60 Vbeta primers and 13 Jbeta primers. Sequencing used immunoSEQ multiplex PCR; TCRdb keeps in-frame clones, though not all of them. The sample includes roughly 230,000 clones, nearly 95% of them seen just once. Points on this clone: The antigen is unknown.

The source of this sequence is a girl aged 2 to 10 in good health and CMV-seronegative. The sequencing sample was made of PBMCs. The gene calls are TRBV19 and TRBJ1-5; D is uncertain. CDR3 loop: CASSSRELGNQPQHF. CDR3 nucleotides: TGTGCCAGTAGTTCAAGGGAGTTGGGCAATCAGCCCCAGCATTTT. Based on the CDR3 plus reference TRBV19 and TRBJ1-5, the full variable domain is DGGITQSPKYLFRKEGQNVTLSCEQNLNHDAMYWYRQDPGQGLRLIYYSQIVNDFQKGDIAEGYSVSREKKESFPLTVTSAQKNPTAFYLCASSSRELGNQPQHFGDGTRLSIL.